Following are 14 T cell receptor beta chains from one sample sequenced in a study of blood T cell repertoires in COVID-19. Libraries were prepared by immunoSEQ multiplex PCR; TCRdb keeps only in-frame clonotypes and omits some of them. The table lists 120,000 or so clones, approximately 74% of them singletons, with approximately 5.7% in the top ten. The sequenced sample consisted of peripheral blood. Receptors were obtained from a man aged 55 to 69 with acute or convalescent COVID-19.

This chain uses TRBV5-1 with TRBJ1-1; TRBD1 matches at 8 bases. The J segment lost 4 bases and the V segment lost 2 bases, leaving 4 bases of the junction unmatched. Germline V gene lookup returns CDR1 SGHRS and CDR2 YFSETQ. The CDR3 has 14 residues. The CDR3 sequence is CASSFDRGGTEAFF. CDR3 DNA: TGCGCCAGCAGCTTTGACAGGGGTGGCACTGAAGCTTTCTTT.

The chain recombines TRBV10-3 with TRBJ1-5, with D possibly matching TRBD1 (6 bases). CDR1 is ENHRY and CDR2 is SYGVKD in the germline V gene. Trimming shortened V by 0 bases and J by 4 bases, and 7 bases separated the two germline ends. The CDR3 has 14 residues. The CDR3 sequence: CAISESGQNQPQHF. For the CDR3, the DNA is TGTGCCATCAGTGAGTCGGGACAAAATCAGCCCCAGCATTTT.

The chain uses TRBV27 and TRBJ1-1; D ambiguous. This CDR3 region has 13 residues. Trimming cost V 1 base and J 1 base, with 4 bases left between them. The germline V gene has CDR1 MNHEY and CDR2 SMNVEV (reference sequence). CDR3 sequence reads: CASSLYGNTEAFF. The CDR3 DNA reads as TGTGCCAGCAGTTTATACGGGAACACTGAAGCTTTCTTT.

The chain recombines TRBV10-1 with TRBJ2-1, with D possibly TRBD2 on 5 matching bases. CDR3 length equals 14 residues. Germline-derived CDR1 and CDR2 are WNHNN and SYGVQD (reference sequence). V dropped 3 bases and J dropped 7 bases, with 13 bases sitting between them. The CDR3 protein is CASSDGLTANEQFF. The CDR3 bases are TGCGCCAGCAGTGATGGACTGACGGCAAATGAGCAGTTCTTC.

A few counts support this clone. This chain uses TRBV29-1 with TRBJ1-3; possible D gene TRBD1, 6 bases. The CDR3 consists of 14 residues. Germline V CDR1 and CDR2: SQVTM, ANQGSEA. The V end lost 6 bases, the J end lost 0 bases, and 12 bases lay between the germline ends. The CDR3 DNA reads TGCAGCGTGGGTGGGGGCAACTCTGGAAACACCATATATTTT. It codes for CSVGGGNSGNTIYF. Based on the CDR3 plus reference TRBV29-1 and TRBJ1-3, the full variable domain is SAVISQKPSRDICQRGTSLTIQCQVDSQVTMMFWYRQQPGQSLTLIATANQGSEATYESGFVIDKFPISRPNLTFSTLTVSNMSPEDSSIYLCSVGGGNSGNTIYFGEGSWLTVV.

This clone was detected only once. The chain is built from TRBV2 and TRBJ2-3; 11 positions agree with TRBD2. CDR3 size: 13 residues. The J segment lost 8 bases and the V segment lost 7 bases, leaving 5 bases of the junction unmatched. Germline CDR1 SNHLY, CDR2 FYNNEI. The CDR3 is CASTLAGGGTQYF. The CDR3 nucleotides read TGTGCCAGCACCTTAGCGGGGGGGGGTACGCAGTATTTT.

The rearrangement links TRBV12-5 to TRBJ1-1; D is ambiguous. The V end was cut by 0 bases, the J end by 6 bases, with 8 bases between. This CDR3 is built from 13 residues. Germline V CDR1 and CDR2: LGHNT, FRNRAP. The DNA for the CDR3 is TGTGCTAGTGGTTTGGTCAGTCAGGCTGAAGCTTTCTTT. Its protein product is CASGLVSQAEAFF.

The V gene is TRBV5-1, the J gene TRBJ2-2; TRBD1 is a possible D gene (7 bases). Germline loops: CDR1 SGHRS, CDR2 YFSETQ. CDR3 size: 16 residues. The V end lost 3 bases, the J end lost 2 bases, and 14 bases lay between the germline ends. The CDR3 bases are TGCGCCAGCAGCTCCAGGGGGGCCCTTAACACCGGGGAGCTGTTTTTT. Its protein product is CASSSRGALNTGELFF.

The gene calls are TRBV11-2 and TRBJ2-1, with 10 bases fitting TRBD2. J gave up 6 bases and V 2 bases, and 10 bases lay outside the gene matches. This CDR3 has 17 residues. The germline V gene has CDR1 SGHAT and CDR2 FQNNGV. CDR3 bases: TGTGCCAGCAGCTTACGCCGAGCGGGGGGGCGTTCCAATGAGCAGTTCTTC. The encoded protein is CASSLRRAGGRSNEQFF.

This chain connects TRBV29-1 to TRBJ1-3, with no clear D. CDR1 and CDR2 (germline): SQVTM, ANQGSEA. This CDR3 spans 12 amino acids. The V end was cut by 6 bases, the J end by 4 bases, with 10 bases between. CDR3 protein: CSVDDGGNTIYF. In DNA, the CDR3 is TGCAGCGTAGATGACGGGGGAAACACCATATATTTT.

This clone was detected once. The rearrangement uses TRBV30 and TRBJ1-3; D remains unclear. Per the germline V gene, CDR1 is GTSNPN and CDR2 is SVGIG (reference sequence). V lost 5 bases and J 1 base, leaving 9 bases between the germline ends. There are 13 residues in the CDR3. The chain's CDR3 is CAWAEVSGNTIYF. The CDR3 region has the DNA TGTGCCTGGGCCGAGGTATCTGGAAACACCATATATTTT.

This clone occurred a few times. The chain couples TRBV30 to TRBJ1-6; TRBD1 agrees at 7 bases. The V gene's germline CDR1 is GTSNPN and CDR2 SVGIG (reference sequence). The CDR3 has 14 amino acids. V lost 0 bases to trimming and J lost 7 bases; unmatched junction nucleotides: 3. The CDR3 DNA sequence: TGTGCCTGGAGTGTGGGACAGCGGAATTCACCCCTCCACTTT. It codes for CAWSVGQRNSPLHF.

The J gene is TRBJ1-2, the V gene TRBV5-1; the D is unclear. Trimming pared 3 bases from V and 8 bases from J, leaving 20 bases between. The CDR3 has 15 residues. Germline V lookup: CDR1 SGHRS, CDR2 YFSETQ. CDR3 in DNA: TGCGCCAGCAGCTCGGGGAACTCCGCTCTAGGGGGCTACACCTTC. The encoded protein is CASSSGNSALGGYTF.

The rearrangement joins TRBV6-6 to TRBJ2-7; TRBD2 matches 7 bases. The CDR3 runs to 15 residues. Losses at the gene ends were 2 bases for V and 2 bases for J; bases not matched to a gene: 6. Germline lookup yields CDR1 MNHNY and CDR2 SVGAGI (reference sequence). The CDR3 DNA is TGTGCCAGCAGTTACGGGGCTAGCGGAACCTACGAGCAGTACTTC. Protein sequence: CASSYGASGTYEQYF.